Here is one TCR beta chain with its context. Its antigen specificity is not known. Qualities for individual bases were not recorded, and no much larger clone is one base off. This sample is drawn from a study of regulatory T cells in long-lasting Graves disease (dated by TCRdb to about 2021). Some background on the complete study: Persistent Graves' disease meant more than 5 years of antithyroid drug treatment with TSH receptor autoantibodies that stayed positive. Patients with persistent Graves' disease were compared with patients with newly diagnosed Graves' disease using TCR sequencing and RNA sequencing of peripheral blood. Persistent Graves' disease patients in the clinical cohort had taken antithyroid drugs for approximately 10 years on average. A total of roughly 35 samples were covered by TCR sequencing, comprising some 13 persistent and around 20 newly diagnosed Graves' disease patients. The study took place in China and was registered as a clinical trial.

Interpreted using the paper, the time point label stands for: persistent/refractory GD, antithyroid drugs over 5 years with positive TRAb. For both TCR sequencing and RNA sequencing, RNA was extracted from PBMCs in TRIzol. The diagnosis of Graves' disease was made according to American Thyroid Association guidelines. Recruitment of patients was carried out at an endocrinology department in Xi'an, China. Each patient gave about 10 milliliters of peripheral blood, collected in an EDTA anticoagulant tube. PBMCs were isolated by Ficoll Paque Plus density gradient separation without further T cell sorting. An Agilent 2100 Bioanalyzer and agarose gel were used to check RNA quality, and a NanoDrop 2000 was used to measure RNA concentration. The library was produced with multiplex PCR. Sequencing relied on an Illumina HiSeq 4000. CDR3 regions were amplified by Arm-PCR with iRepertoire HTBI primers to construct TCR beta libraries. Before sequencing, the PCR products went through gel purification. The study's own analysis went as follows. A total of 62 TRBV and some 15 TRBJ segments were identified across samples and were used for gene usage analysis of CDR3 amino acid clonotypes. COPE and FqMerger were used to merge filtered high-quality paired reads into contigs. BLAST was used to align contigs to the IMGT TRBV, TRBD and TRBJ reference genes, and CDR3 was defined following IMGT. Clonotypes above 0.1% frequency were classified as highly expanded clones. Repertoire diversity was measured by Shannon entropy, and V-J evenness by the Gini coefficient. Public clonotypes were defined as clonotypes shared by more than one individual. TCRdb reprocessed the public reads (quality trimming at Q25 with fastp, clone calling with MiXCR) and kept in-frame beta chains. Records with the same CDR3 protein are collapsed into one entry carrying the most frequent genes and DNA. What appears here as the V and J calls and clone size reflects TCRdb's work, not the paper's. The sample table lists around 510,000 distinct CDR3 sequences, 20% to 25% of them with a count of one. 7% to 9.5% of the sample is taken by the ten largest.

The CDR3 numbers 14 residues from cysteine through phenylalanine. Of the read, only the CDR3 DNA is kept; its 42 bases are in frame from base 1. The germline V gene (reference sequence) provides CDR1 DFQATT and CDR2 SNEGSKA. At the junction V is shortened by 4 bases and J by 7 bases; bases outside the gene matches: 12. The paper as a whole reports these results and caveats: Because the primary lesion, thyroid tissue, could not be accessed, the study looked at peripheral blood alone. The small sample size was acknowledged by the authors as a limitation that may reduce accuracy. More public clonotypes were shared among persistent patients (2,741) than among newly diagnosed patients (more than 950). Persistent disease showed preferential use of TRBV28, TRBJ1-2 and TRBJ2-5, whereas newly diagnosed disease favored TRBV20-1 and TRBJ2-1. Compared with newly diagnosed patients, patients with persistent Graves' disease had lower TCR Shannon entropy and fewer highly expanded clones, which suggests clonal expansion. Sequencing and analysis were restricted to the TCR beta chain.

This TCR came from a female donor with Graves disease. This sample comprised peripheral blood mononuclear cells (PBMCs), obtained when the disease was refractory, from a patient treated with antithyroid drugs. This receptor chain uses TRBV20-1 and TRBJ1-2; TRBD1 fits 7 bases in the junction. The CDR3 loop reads CSATTGAGLGGYTF. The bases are TGCAGTGCTACTACAGGGGCCGGGCTGGGTGGCTACACCTTC.